These T cell receptor beta chains were read from a single sample in a study of T cell changes during pregnancy in multiple sclerosis. Data came from immunoSEQ multiplex PCR; TCRdb stores just in-frame clones and leaves some out. The sample shows 36,000 or so clones, approximately 92% of them seen only once. Input material: PBMCs (not recorded whether the cells were cultured). Every receptor here comes from a female donor with multiple sclerosis, enrolled in a pregnancy study. CDR3s leave out the opening cysteine and the closing phenylalanine or tryptophan. The D gene is left open where the match is weak.

D	J	V	CDR3
TRBD1	TRBJ2-7	TRBV5-4	ASRRTGTYEQY
-	TRBJ1-1	TRBV27	ASSLIGGRTEAF
-	TRBJ1-1	TRBV15	ATSRGVDRQNTEAF
-	TRBJ2-2	TRBV6-5	ASSYDGRAVTGELF
TRBD1	TRBJ1-5	TRBV6-6	ASRGTGGGNQPQH
TRBD2	TRBJ2-2	TRBV27	ASSPTLLRGVENTGELF
TRBD2	TRBJ2-3	TRBV7-6	ASSLELAGSTDTQY
-	TRBJ1-2	TRBV7-9	ASSPGERGYT
-	TRBJ1-4	TRBV6-5	ASSSSSREAAGKLF
TRBD2	TRBJ2-5	TRBV28	ASSSGLAGGLTQY
-	TRBJ2-7	TRBV28	ASSDSKKKPSYEQY
-	TRBJ2-7	TRBV16	ASSQGSELYEQY
-	TRBJ2-7	TRBV27	ASRNTRGAYEQY
TRBD2	TRBJ2-1	TRBV18	ASSLIGTSGGYNEQF
TRBD2	TRBJ2-2	TRBV19	ASSTSGTSFGTGELF
TRBD2	TRBJ2-1	TRBV7-3	ASSLDRTSNEQF
TRBD1	TRBJ1-4	TRBV29-1	SVGRGTGQEKLF
TRBD2	TRBJ2-3	TRBV9	ASSPRASSGNTDTQY
-	TRBJ2-1	TRBV7-7	ASSLAGTPINEQF
-	TRBJ2-5	TRBV5-1	ASSVRQQETQY
-	TRBJ1-3	TRBV11-2	ASSLTGGFSGNTIY
TRBD1	TRBJ2-7	TRBV10-3	AIRRWDSYEQY
-	TRBJ1-1	TRBV11-1	ASSPDRTTEAF
-	TRBJ1-1	TRBV28	ASSPDRSEAF
-	TRBJ2-1	TRBV19	ASSIVDGTEQF
TRBD1	TRBJ2-1	TRBV10-3	AISPGQGNNEQF
TRBD2	TRBJ2-5	TRBV18	ASSLTSGTAETQY
-	TRBJ2-7	TRBV10-3	AISYTGFYEQY
TRBD1	TRBJ1-1	TRBV2	ASSGTGATEAF